This T cell receptor (beta chain) was found in a study of blood T cells in healthy people across ages. Combining a sample-barcoded 5' primer with a J-beta primer mix, a second PCR ran for about 7 to 11 cycles. Each cDNA molecule received a tag from a template-switch adaptor that had 12 random nucleotides. In TCRdb, the 5' RACE reads were re-called with MiXCR into one record per CDR3 protein. The sample includes about 1,400,000 distinct CDR3 sequences, roughly 40% of them seen just once. Germline V gives CDR1 MNHEY, CDR2 SMNVEV (reference sequence). The V end was cut by 3 bases, the J end by 2 bases, with 14 bases between. CDR3 length: 16 residues. Researchers report isolating at least 7 million PBMCs per sample. This clonotype has only a few counts.

Sequenced: blood. The receptor's source is a woman aged 18-29 years in good health. The gene calls are TRBV27 and TRBJ2-1, with D uncertain. The CDR3 is CASSFGSPNPYNEQFF. DNA of the CDR3: TGTGCCAGCAGTTTTGGCTCTCCTAATCCCTACAATGAGCAGTTCTTC.